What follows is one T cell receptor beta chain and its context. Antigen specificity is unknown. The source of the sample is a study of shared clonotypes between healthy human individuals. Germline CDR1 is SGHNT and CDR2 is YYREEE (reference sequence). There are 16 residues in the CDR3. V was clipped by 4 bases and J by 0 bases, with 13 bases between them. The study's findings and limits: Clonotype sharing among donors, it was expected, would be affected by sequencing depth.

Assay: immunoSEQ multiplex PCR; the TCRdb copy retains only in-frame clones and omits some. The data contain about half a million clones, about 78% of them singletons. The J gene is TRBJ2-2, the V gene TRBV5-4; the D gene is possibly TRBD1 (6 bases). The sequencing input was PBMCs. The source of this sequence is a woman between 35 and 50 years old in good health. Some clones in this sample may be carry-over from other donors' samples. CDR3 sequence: CASSRTGTTNTGELFF. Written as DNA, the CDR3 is TGTGCCAGCAGCCGAACCGGGACAACGAACACCGGGGAGCTGTTTTTT.